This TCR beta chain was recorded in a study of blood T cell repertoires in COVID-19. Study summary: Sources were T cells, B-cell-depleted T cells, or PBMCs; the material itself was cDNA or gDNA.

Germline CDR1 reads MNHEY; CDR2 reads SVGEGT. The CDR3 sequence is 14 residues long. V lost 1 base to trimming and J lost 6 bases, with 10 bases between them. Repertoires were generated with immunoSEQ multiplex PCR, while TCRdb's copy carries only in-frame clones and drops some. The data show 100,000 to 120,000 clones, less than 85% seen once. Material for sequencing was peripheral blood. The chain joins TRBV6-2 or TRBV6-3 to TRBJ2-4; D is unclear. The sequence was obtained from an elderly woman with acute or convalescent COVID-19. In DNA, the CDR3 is TGTGCCAGCAGTTACTGGAGCGAATCAAACATTCAGTACTTC. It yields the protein CASSYWSESNIQYF.